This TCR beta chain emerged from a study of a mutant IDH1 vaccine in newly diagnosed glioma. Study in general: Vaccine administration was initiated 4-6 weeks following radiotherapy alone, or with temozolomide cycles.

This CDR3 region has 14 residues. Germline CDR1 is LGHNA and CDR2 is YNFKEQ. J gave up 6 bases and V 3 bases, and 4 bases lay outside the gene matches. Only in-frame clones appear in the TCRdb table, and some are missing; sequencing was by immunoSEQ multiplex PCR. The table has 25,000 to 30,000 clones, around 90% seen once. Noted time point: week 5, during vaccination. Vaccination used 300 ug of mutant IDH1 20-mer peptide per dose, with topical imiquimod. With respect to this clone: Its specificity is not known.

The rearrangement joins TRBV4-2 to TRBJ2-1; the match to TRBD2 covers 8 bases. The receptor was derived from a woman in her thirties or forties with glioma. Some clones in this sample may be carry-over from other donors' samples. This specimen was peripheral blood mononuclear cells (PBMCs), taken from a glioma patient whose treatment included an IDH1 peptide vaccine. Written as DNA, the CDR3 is TGTGCCAGCAGCCATCGGGGGGGGCCCAATGAGCAGTTCTTC. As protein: CASSHRGGPNEQFF.